Included here is one T cell receptor beta chain sequence, with context. The antigen is undetermined. The sample contains more than one DNA sequence encoding this CDR3. The primer mix had 60 Vbeta and 13 Jbeta primers. Only in-frame clones appear in the TCRdb table, and some are missing; sequencing was by immunoSEQ multiplex PCR. The table records around 110,000 clones, approximately 79% of them present only once. These data belong to a study of cytomegalovirus exposure and HLA in healthy donors. J was trimmed by 2 bases and V by 6 bases; bases with no gene match: 2. This CDR3 region has 13 residues. Germline V gene sequence: CDR1 MNHEY, CDR2 SMNVEV (reference sequence). General observations from the study: Cytomegalovirus association was listed for 150 or so TCR beta chains. Highest at DRB1 and lowest at HLA-C, TCR association rates differed among HLA loci in a later analysis. In a later analysis, a missense DCLRE1C variant was linked to TCR beta V- and J-gene trimming.

This clonotype was sampled from a woman aged 40 to 49 in good health and CMV-seropositive. The rearrangement links TRBV27 to TRBJ1-1, with 8 bases identical to TRBD1. Sequenced material: PBMCs. The CDR3 here is CASRTGVNTEAFF. CDR3 sequence (DNA): TGTGCCAGCAGGACAGGGGTAAACACTGAAGCTTTCTTT.